This entry lists 18 T cell receptor beta chains sequenced from one sample in a study of CD4 T cells in relation to SARS-CoV-2 and coronaviruses. Before the COVID-19 pandemic, during about 2011-2018, CD4+ T cells were taken from unexposed donors. After about 10 days of culture, CD4+ T cells were isolated. The assay was immunoSEQ multiplex PCR, and TCRdb's table has in-frame clones only and misses some. The data show some 16,000 clones, nearly 85% seen once. For these TCRs, the target antigens are not known. Specimen: CD4+ T cells from PBMCs, cultured in vitro. These receptors were obtained from a human donor in good health.

This sequence joins TRBV18 and TRBJ2-7, with 10 bases fitting TRBD1. The V gene end was trimmed by 3 bases and the J gene end by 6 bases; junction bases not matched to a gene: 8. The CDR3 is 15 amino acids. Germline V gene sequence: CDR1 KGHSH, CDR2 LQKENI. The DNA for the CDR3 is TGTGCCAGCTCACCCCTTGGGACAGGGGAGGTCGAGCAGTACTTC. It translates to CASSPLGTGEVEQYF.

The J gene is TRBJ2-5, the V gene TRBV13; D is ambiguous. Germline CDR1 PRHDT, CDR2 FYEKMQ (reference sequence). Trimming took off 5 bases at V and 5 bases at J, with 12 bases between the two ends. The CDR3 has 13 amino acids. The CDR3 nucleotides read TGTGCCAGCAGCCGCCCACCTATGGAGACCCAGTACTTC. Its translation: CASSRPPMETQYF.

V and J are TRBV9 and TRBJ1-1, with 7 bases aligning to TRBD1. The CDR3 is 17 residues long. Germline V lookup: CDR1 SGDLS, CDR2 YYNGEE. V lost 6 bases and J lost 0; bases outside the gene matches: 14. The CDR3 sequence is CASTDRDSLSLNTEAFF. The CDR3, as DNA: TGTGCCAGCACCGACCGGGACAGCTTGTCCCTGAACACTGAAGCTTTCTTT.

The chain links TRBV4-1 to TRBJ2-3; TRBD2 might be the D (7 bases). Looked up from germline, CDR1 is MGHRA and CDR2 is YSYEKL. The V end lost 4 bases, the J end lost 1 base, and 24 bases lay between the germline ends. CDR3 length: 19 amino acids. The CDR3 sequence: CASSRHSAGAGVGTDTQYF. For the CDR3, the DNA is TGCGCCAGCAGCCGGCACTCCGCGGGGGCCGGGGTTGGCACAGATACGCAGTATTTT.

V is TRBV19 and J is TRBJ2-7, with 9 positions matching TRBD1. Germline CDR1 and CDR2: LNHDA and SQIVND (reference sequence). The J segment lost 2 bases and the V segment lost 6 bases, leaving 5 bases of the junction unmatched. The CDR3 has 14 amino acids. The CDR3 DNA follows: TGTGCCAGTAGCAACAGGGGGCAGACCTACGAGCAGTACTTC. Its protein is CASSNRGQTYEQYF.

The chain links TRBV29-1 to TRBJ1-2; possible D gene TRBD1, 5 bases. The CDR3 length is 13 residues. Trimming left V 1 base short and J 8 bases short, with 14 bases between. Germline V gene sequence: CDR1 SQVTM, CDR2 ANQGSEA. The CDR3 is CSVEGRARAGYTF. The CDR3 DNA sequence: TGCAGCGTTGAAGGGCGGGCCAGGGCCGGCTACACCTTC.

The chain links TRBV3-1 (or the pseudogene TRBV3-2) to TRBJ1-5; a weak D match, TRBD1 (5 bases). Germline V gene data show CDR1 as LGHDT and CDR2 as YNNKEL (reference sequence). The CDR3 runs 15 residues. V dropped 2 bases and J dropped 1 base, with 9 bases sitting between them. The CDR3 protein is CASSQNRGSNQPQHF. CDR3 nucleotides: TGTGCCAGCAGCCAAAATAGGGGAAGCAATCAGCCCCAGCATTTT.

The rearrangement links TRBV10-3 to TRBJ1-2, with 10 positions matching TRBD1. CDR1 is ENHRY and CDR2 is SYGVKD in the germline V gene. This CDR3 has 14 amino acids. The V and J ends lost 6 bases and 4 bases, in that order; junction bases with no gene match: 5. The CDR3 DNA is TGTGCCATCAGGCCGGGACAGGGGATCTATGGCTACACCTTC. This codes for CAIRPGQGIYGYTF.

This rearrangement joins TRBV5-6 to TRBJ1-3; TRBD1 matches 7 bases. The V segment lost 3 bases and the J segment 4 bases; nucleotides outside the gene matches: 7. CDR1 and CDR2 from the germline V gene are SGHDT and YYEEEE. The CDR3 totals 15 residues. The CDR3 sequence is CASSYVDRAGNTIYF. CDR3 nucleotides: TGTGCCAGCAGCTACGTTGACAGGGCCGGAAACACCATATATTTT.

The chain has TRBV5-1 and TRBJ2-5; D tentatively reads TRBD1 or TRBD2 (5 bases each). This CDR3 spans 13 amino acids. The ends were cut back, 5 bases at V and 1 base at J, with 9 bases in the middle. Germline CDR1 and CDR2: SGHRS and YFSETQ. CDR3 region: CASSGGVQETQYF. The CDR3 nucleotides read TGCGCCAGCAGTGGGGGTGTCCAAGAGACCCAGTACTTC.

This clone was counted a single time. The chain couples TRBV6-5 to TRBJ1-5; D remains ambiguous. Germline values: CDR1 MNHEY, CDR2 SVGAGI. The CDR3 is 13 amino acids. Trimming took 2 bases from V and 4 from J, leaving 6 bases between them. The CDR3, as DNA: TGTGCCAGCAGTTACACTCCGAATCAGCCCCAGCATTTT. Translated, it gives CASSYTPNQPQHF.

The chain employs TRBV19 and TRBJ1-6, with D possibly being TRBD1 (5 bases). The CDR3 has 15 amino acids. The germline V and J ends were trimmed by 5 bases and 7 bases, with 15 bases remaining between them. The V gene's germline CDR1 is LNHDA and CDR2 SQIVND (reference sequence). The CDR3 DNA reads as TGTGCCAGTAGTGCCCGGGACGGAAAGAATTCACCCCTCCACTTT. Its translation: CASSARDGKNSPLHF.

CDR3 in amino acids: CASSQDPPTSVNTEAFF. The CDR3 DNA reads TGCGCCAGCAGCCAAGATCCCCCCACAAGCGTGAACACTGAAGCTTTCTTT. The genes are TRBV4-1 and TRBJ1-1; no clear D gene. CDR1 is MGHRA, CDR2 YSYEKL, per germline. Trimming took 0 bases from V and 0 from J, leaving 14 bases between them. This CDR3 region has 17 residues.

V usage is TRBV6-5 and J usage is TRBJ2-7; either TRBD1 or TRBD2 may fit D (5 bases each). CDR3 size: 13 residues. Germline CDR1 is MNHEY and CDR2 is SVGAGI. The V gene lost 6 bases and the J gene lost 2 bases, with 11 bases spanning the gap. CDR3 sequence (DNA): TGTGCCAGCAGGGGGGTGGGCACCTACGAGCAGTACTTC. Protein: CASRGVGTYEQYF.

The CDR3: CASSHGQGRKTGELFF. The DNA of the CDR3 is TGTGCCAGCAGCCATGGACAGGGGCGAAAAACCGGGGAGCTGTTTTTT. The rearrangement joins TRBV5-4 to TRBJ2-2, with TRBD1 matching over 9 bases. Germline loops: CDR1 SGHNT, CDR2 YYREEE (reference sequence). The CDR3 totals 16 residues. V trimming: 4 bases; J trimming: 5 bases; junction bases outside the gene matches: 9.

This chain links TRBV24-1 with TRBJ2-4; D not resolved. Germline V gene sequence: CDR1 KGHDR, CDR2 SFDVKD. This CDR3 comprises 16 residues. With 2 bases removed from V and 0 bases from J, the gap between germline ends came to 10 bases. The DNA of the CDR3 is TGTGCCACCAGTGATTCTCCAGACGGAGCCAAAAACATTCAGTACTTC. This sequence encodes CATSDSPDGAKNIQYF.

This sequence joins TRBV2 and TRBJ1-3; TRBD1 matches 7 bases. Germline V gene sequence: CDR1 SNHLY, CDR2 FYNNEI. This CDR3 is 14 amino acids long. The junction had 4 bases not matched to a gene; V was cut back by 6 bases and J by 2 bases. The CDR3, as DNA: TGTGCCAGCAGCTCCGGGACAGCTGGAAACACCATATATTTT. This gives the protein CASSSGTAGNTIYF.

The rearrangement links TRBV3-1 (or the pseudogene TRBV3-2) to TRBJ1-6; a weak D match, TRBD1 (6 bases). CDR3 length: 19 amino acids. Germline-derived CDR1 and CDR2 are LGHDT and YNNKEL (reference sequence). Trimming shortened V by 4 bases and J by 1 base, and 20 bases separated the two germline ends. CDR3 coding DNA: TGTGCCAGCAGCCCATTCAGGGGCCACCTGGGATCCTATAATTCACCCCTCCACTTT. It codes for CASSPFRGHLGSYNSPLHF.